This T cell receptor beta chain was identified in a study of blood T cells in healthy people across ages. Study findings and constraints: TCR beta diversity tracked closely with naive T cell percentage. From one million sequenced T cells, diversity estimates were lower bounds.

Trimming took 5 bases from V and 0 from J; bases not matched to a gene: 3. CDR3 size: 17 residues. CDR1 and CDR2 (germline): KGHDR, SFDVKD. A note on this clonotype: Its target is unknown.

Primed by a sample-barcoded 5' primer and a J-beta primer mix, a second PCR proceeded for roughly 7 to 11 cycles. In TCRdb, the 5' RACE reads were re-called with MiXCR into one record per CDR3 protein. The sample gives 650,000 to 900,000 distinct CDR3 sequences, around 62% of which show up once; 28% is in the top ten. This TCR was recovered from a young man in good health. The V and J genes are TRBV24-1 and TRBJ2-6; 10 bases are shared with TRBD1. The sequenced material came from blood. CDR3 coding DNA: TGTGCCACCAGTGGACGGGACAGGGGCTCTGGGGCCAACGTCCTGACTTTC. Translating gives CATSGRDRGSGANVLTF.